A single sample is the source of the 5 T cell receptor beta chains below, sequenced in a study of beta chain features in type 1 diabetes. cDNA synthesis used the whole RNA isolate, giving expressed TCRB sequences. Sequencing was performed with immunoSEQ multiplex PCR; in TCRdb, only in-frame clones are kept and a portion is missing. The sample holds roughly 150,000 clones; over 55% are singletons and the top ten take about 0.089%. No antigen is known for these receptors. Study-wide findings and caveats: TCRB CDR3 length was moderately but significantly reduced in all four CD4+ subsets of Type 1 diabetes patients.

The sequenced sample consisted of naive CD4+ T cells from blood. The receptors shown here come from a man aged 25-40 years with type 1 diabetes.

As concerns this clone: Additional DNA sequences in this sample encode the identical CDR3. CDR3 residues: CSAFTDTQYF. For the CDR3, the DNA is TGCAGTGCATTTACAGATACGCAGTATTTT. This rearrangement joins TRBV20-1 to TRBJ2-3; D is uncertain. CDR3 size: 10 residues. CDR1 DFQATT and CDR2 SNEGSKA come from the germline V gene (reference sequence). Trimming took 6 bases from V and 3 from J, leaving 4 bases between them.

The gene calls are TRBV9 and TRBJ1-2, with 8 nucleotides matching TRBD1. The CDR3 contains 16 residues. Germline loops: CDR1 SGDLS, CDR2 YYNGEE. The junction had 10 bases not matched to a gene; V was cut back by 3 bases and J by 3 bases. In DNA form, the CDR3 reads TGTGCCAGCAGCGCTCCGGGACAGGTGGACTACTATGGCTACACCTTC. Amino acid sequence: CASSAPGQVDYYGYTF.

This sequence joins TRBV29-1 and TRBJ2-7; perhaps TRBD1 as D (6 bases). The germline V gene has CDR1 SQVTM and CDR2 ANQGSEA. There are 14 residues in the CDR3. The V end lost 5 bases, the J end lost 3 bases, and 17 bases lay between the germline ends. CDR3 amino acids: CSVMTGTPNYEQYF. The CDR3 DNA reads TGCAGCGTTATGACCGGGACACCTAACTACGAGCAGTACTTC.

This chain connects TRBV30 to TRBJ1-1; D is ambiguous. This CDR3 comprises 16 residues. Trimming left V 0 bases short and J 0 bases short, with 14 bases between. Germline CDR1 GTSNPN, CDR2 SVGIG (reference sequence). Written as DNA, the CDR3 is TGTGCCTGGAGTGTTAGCAGGCCTTGGGTGAACACTGAAGCTTTCTTT. This gives the protein CAWSVSRPWVNTEAFF.

The rearrangement links TRBV7-2 to TRBJ2-5, with D hard to call. CDR1 SGHTA and CDR2 FQGNSA come from the germline V gene. The CDR3 runs to 12 residues. Deletions cut 5 bases from V and 2 bases from J, with 6 bases between. DNA for the CDR3: TGTGCCAGCAGCGCCTCTCAAGAGACCCAGTACTTC. It encodes CASSASQETQYF.